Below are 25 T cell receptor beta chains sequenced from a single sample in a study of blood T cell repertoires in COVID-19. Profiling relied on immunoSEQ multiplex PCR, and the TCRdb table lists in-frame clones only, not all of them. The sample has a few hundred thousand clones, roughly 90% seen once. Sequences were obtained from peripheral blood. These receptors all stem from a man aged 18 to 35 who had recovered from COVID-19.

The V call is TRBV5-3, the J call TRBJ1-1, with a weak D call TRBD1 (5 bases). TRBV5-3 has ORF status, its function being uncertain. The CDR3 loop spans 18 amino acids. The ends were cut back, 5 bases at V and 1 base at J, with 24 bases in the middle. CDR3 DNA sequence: TGTGCCAGAAGACGATTCAGGGACTGCAACATGAGGAACACTGAAGCTTTCTTT. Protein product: CARRRFRDCNMRNTEAFF.

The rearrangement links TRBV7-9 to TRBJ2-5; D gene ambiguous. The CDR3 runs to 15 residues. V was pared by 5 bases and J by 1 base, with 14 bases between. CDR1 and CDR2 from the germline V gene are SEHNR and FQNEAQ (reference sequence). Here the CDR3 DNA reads TGTGCCAGCAGCCTCTCTAGGTTGGGCCAAGAGACCCAGTACTTC. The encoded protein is CASSLSRLGQETQYF.

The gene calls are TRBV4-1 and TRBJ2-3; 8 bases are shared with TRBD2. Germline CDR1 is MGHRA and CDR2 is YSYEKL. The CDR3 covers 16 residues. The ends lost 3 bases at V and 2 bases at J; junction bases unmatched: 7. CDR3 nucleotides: TGCGCCAGCAGCCAGGGGTTAGCGGGGATCACAGATACGCAGTATTTT. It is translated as CASSQGLAGITDTQYF.

The CDR3 region has the DNA TGTGCCAGCAGCTTGAGCGGAAGCGGCTCCTACGAGCAGTACTTC. Protein product: CASSLSGSGSYEQYF. This sequence joins TRBV7-2 and TRBJ2-7, with D perhaps matching TRBD2 (5 bases). CDR1 SGHTA and CDR2 FQGNSA come from the germline V gene. Trimming took 3 bases from V and 0 from J, leaving 12 bases between them. The CDR3 consists of 15 residues.

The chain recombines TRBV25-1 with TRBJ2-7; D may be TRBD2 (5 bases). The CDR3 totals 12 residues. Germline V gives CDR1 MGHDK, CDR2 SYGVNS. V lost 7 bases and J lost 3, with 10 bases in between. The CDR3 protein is CASTTGNYEQYF. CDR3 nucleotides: TGTGCCAGCACCACCGGGAACTACGAGCAGTACTTC.

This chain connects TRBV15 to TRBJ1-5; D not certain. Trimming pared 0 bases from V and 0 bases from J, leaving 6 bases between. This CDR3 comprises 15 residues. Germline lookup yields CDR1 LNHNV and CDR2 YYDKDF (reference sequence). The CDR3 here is CATSRDRYSNQPQHF. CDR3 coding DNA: TGTGCCACCAGCAGAGACCGCTATAGCAATCAGCCCCAGCATTTT. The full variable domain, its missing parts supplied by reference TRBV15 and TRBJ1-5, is DAMVIQNPRYQVTQFGKPVTLSCSQTLNHNVMYWYQQKSSQAPKLLFHYYDKDFNNEADTPDNFQSRRPNTSFCFLDIRSPGLGDTAMYLCATSRDRYSNQPQHFGDGTRLSIL.

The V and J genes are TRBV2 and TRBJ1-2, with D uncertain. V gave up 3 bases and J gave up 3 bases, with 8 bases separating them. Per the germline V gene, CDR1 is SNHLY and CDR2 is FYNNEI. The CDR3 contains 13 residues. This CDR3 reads CASSDDNDYGYTF. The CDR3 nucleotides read TGTGCCAGCAGTGACGACAATGACTATGGCTACACCTTC. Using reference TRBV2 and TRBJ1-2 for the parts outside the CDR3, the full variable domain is EPEVTQTPSHQVTQMGQEVILRCVPISNHLYFYWYRQILGQKVEFLVSFYNNEISEKSEIFDDQFSVERPDGSNFTLKIRSTKLEDSAMYFCASSDDNDYGYTFGSGTRLTVV.

The CDR3: CASSLDLNTEAFF. The CDR3 DNA sequence: TGTGCCAGCAGCCTAGATCTGAACACTGAAGCTTTCTTT. The chain combines TRBV7-3 with TRBJ1-1, with D unclear. Germline V CDR1 and CDR2: SGHTA, FQGTGA. Trimming took 5 bases from V and 0 from J, leaving 7 bases between them. There are 13 residues in the CDR3.

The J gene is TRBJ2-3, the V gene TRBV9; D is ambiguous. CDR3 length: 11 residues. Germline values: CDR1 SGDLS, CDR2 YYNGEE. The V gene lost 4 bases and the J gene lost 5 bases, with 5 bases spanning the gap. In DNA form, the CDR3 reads TGTGCCAGCAGCTACGGAGATACGCAGTATTTT. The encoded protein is CASSYGDTQYF.

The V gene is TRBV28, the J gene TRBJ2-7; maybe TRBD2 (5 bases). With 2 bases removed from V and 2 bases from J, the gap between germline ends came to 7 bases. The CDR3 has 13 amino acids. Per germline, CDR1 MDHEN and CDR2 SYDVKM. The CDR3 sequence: CASSLPGTYEQYF. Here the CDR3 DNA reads TGTGCCAGCAGTTTACCCGGGACCTACGAGCAGTACTTC.

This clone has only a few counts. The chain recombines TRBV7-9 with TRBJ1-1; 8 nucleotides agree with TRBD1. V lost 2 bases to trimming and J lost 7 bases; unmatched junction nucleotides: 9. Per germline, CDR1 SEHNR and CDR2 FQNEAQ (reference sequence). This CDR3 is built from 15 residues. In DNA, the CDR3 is TGTGCCAGCAGCTTAAGAGCAGGGGGCGGAGGTGAAGCTTTCTTT. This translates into CASSLRAGGGGEAFF. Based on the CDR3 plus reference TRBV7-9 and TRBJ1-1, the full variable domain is DTGVSQNPRHKITKRGQNVTFRCDPISEHNRLYWYRQTLGQGPEFLTYFQNEAQLEKSRLLSDRFSAERPKGSFSTLEIQRTEQGDSAMYLCASSLRAGGGGEAFFGQGTRLTVV.

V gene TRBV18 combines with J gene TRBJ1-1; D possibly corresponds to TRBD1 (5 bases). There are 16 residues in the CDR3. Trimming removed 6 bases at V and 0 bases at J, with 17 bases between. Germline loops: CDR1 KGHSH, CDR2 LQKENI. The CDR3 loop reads CASSAVGQNMNTEAFF. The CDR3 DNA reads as TGTGCCAGCTCCGCTGTGGGGCAGAACATGAACACTGAAGCTTTCTTT.

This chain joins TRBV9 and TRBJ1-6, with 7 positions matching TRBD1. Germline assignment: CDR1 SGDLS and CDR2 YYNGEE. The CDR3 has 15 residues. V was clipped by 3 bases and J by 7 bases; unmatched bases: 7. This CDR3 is CASSETGMGNSPLHF. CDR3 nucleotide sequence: TGTGCCAGCAGCGAGACAGGGATGGGGAATTCACCCCTCCACTTT. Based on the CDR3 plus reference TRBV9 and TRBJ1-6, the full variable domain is DSGVTQTPKHLITATGQRVTLRCSPRSGDLSVYWYQQSLDQGLQFLIQYYNGEERAKGNILERFSAQQFPDLHSELNLSSLELGDSALYFCASSETGMGNSPLHFGNGTRLTVT.

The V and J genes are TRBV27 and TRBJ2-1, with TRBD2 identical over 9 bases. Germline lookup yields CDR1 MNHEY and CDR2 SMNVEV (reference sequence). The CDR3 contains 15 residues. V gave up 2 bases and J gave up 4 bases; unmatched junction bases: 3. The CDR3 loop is CASSLGLAGYNEQFF. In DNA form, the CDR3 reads TGTGCCAGCAGTTTAGGCCTAGCGGGATACAATGAGCAGTTCTTC.

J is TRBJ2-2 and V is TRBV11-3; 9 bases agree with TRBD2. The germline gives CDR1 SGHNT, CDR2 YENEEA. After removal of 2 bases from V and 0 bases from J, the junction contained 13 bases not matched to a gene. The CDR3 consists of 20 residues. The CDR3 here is CASSLSWSVRGGANTGELFF. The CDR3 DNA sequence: TGTGCCAGCAGCTTAAGTTGGTCGGTGCGCGGGGGGGCGAACACCGGGGAGCTGTTTTTT.

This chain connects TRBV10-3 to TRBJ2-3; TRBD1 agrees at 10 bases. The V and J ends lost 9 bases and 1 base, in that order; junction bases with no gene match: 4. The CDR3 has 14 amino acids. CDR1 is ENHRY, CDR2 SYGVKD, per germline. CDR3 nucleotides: TGTGCCATTTCCGGGACAGGGGGCACAGATACGCAGTATTTT. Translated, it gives CAISGTGGTDTQYF.

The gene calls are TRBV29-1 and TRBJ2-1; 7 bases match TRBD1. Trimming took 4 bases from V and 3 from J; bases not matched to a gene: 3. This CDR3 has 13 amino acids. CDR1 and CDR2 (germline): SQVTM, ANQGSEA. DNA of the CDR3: TGCAGCGTTGTGGGGACAGACTACAATGAGCAGTTCTTC. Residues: CSVVGTDYNEQFF.

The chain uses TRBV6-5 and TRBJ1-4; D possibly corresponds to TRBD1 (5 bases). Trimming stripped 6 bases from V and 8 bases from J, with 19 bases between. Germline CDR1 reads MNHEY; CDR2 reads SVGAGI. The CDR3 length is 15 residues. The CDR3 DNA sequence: TGTGCCAGCAGAGGTGGGGGGGGGTCGAGGGAAAAACTGTTTTTT. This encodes CASRGGGGSREKLFF.

CDR3 DNA: TGCGCCAGCAGCCAAGGGGTCGACAGGGGATCCTATGGCTACACCTTC. This gives the protein CASSQGVDRGSYGYTF. The V gene is TRBV4-1, the J gene TRBJ1-2; 8 bases fit TRBD1. This CDR3 contains 16 residues. Per germline, CDR1 MGHRA and CDR2 YSYEKL. J lost 4 bases, V lost 1 base, and 8 bases had no gene match.

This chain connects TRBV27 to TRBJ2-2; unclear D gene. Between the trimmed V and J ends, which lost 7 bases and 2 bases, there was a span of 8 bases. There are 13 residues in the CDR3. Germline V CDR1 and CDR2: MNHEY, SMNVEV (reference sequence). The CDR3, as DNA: TGTGCCAGCAAACACGTTAACACCGGGGAGCTGTTTTTT. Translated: CASKHVNTGELFF.

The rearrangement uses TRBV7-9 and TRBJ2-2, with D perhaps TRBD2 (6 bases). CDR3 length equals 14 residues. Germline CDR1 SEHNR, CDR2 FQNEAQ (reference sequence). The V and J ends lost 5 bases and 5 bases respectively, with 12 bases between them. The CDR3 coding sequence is TGTGCCAGCAGCCCTCCCCTAGCGACCGGGGAGCTGTTTTTT. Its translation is CASSPPLATGELFF.

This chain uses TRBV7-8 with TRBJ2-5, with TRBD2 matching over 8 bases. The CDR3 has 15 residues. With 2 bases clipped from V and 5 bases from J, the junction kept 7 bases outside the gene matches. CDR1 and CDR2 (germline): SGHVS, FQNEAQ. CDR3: CASSLPAGEWETQYF. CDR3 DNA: TGTGCCAGCAGCTTACCAGCGGGAGAGTGGGAGACCCAGTACTTC.

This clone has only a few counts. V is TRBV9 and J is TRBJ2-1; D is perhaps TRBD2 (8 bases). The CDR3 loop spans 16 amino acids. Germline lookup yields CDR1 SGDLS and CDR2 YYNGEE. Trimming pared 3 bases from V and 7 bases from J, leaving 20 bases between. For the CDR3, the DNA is TGTGCCAGCAGCGCAGGGGGACTAGGAGGCGCAAATGAGCAGTTCTTC. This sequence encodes CASSAGGLGGANEQFF.

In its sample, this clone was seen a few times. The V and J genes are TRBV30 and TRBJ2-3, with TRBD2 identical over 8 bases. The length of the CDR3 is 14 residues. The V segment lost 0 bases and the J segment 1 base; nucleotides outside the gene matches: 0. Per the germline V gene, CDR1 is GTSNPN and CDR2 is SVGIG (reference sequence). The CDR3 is CAWSVLAGTDTQYF. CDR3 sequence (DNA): TGTGCCTGGAGTGTACTAGCGGGCACAGATACGCAGTATTTT. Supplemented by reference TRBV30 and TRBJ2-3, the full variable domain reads SQTIHQWPATLVQPVGSPLSLECTVEGTSNPNLYWYRQAAGRGLQLLFYSVGIGQISSEVPQNLSASRPQDRQFILSSKKLLLSDSGFYLCAWSVLAGTDTQYFGPGTRLTVL.

CDR3 bases: TGTGCCAGCAATAAGGGGATTACCTACGAGCAGTACTTC. It specifies CASNKGITYEQYF. This chain connects TRBV11-2 to TRBJ2-7; D may be TRBD1 (5 bases). The germline CDR1 and CDR2 sequences are SGHAT and FQNNGV. Trimming took off 7 bases at V and 2 bases at J, with 12 bases between the two ends. The CDR3 runs 13 residues.